This entry is about one T cell receptor (beta chain). CDR3 length: 16 amino acids. The V gene end was trimmed by 1 base and the J gene end by 0 bases; junction bases not matched to a gene: 4. Germline V lookup: CDR1 SGHAT, CDR2 FQNNGV. The data stem from a study of blood T cell repertoires in COVID-19. Sequencing was performed with immunoSEQ multiplex PCR; in TCRdb, only in-frame clones are kept and a portion is missing. The table lists about 330,000 clones, 70% to 90% of them singletons. The sequencing sample was made of PBMCs or T cells enriched from blood (not recorded which). The chain employs TRBV11-2 and TRBJ1-1, with TRBD1 identical over 8 bases. This clonotype originated in a woman aged 30 to 39 who had recovered from COVID-19. DNA of the CDR3: TGTGCCAGCAGCTTAGGCGCAGGGGGCCTGAACACTGAAGCTTTCTTT. It is translated as CASSLGAGGLNTEAFF.